This T cell receptor (beta chain) was retrieved from a study of Ad26.COV2.S vaccination and SARS-CoV-2 variants. The overall study: Ad26.COV2.S given intramuscularly, once or twice 56 days apart.

Findings and limits, study-wide: Vaccinees displayed broader spike-specific TCR repertoires than placebo recipients. Reported post-vaccination CD8+ and CD4+ T cell responses to spike showed substantial breadth.

Treatment in this sample: over 15 received Ad26.COV2.S at low or high dose, single or two shots; about 5 received placebo; per-sample allocation not given. Sampling took place 63 days after the first vaccine or placebo injection. Germline CDR1 SGHVS, CDR2 FNYEAQ. This CDR3 region has 15 residues. V shed 5 bases and J 3 bases; nucleotides not matched to a gene: 6. Clones were read by immunoSEQ multiplex PCR, and TCRdb kept only the in-frame ones, dropping some. Of under 400,000 clones listed, around 87% are singletons. This clone was picked up one time. The antigen remains unidentified. The chain carries TRBV7-6 and TRBJ2-1, with 8 nucleotides matching TRBD1. The receptor's source is a person aged 18-65 years who received the Ad26.COV2.S COVID-19 vaccine or a placebo. This specimen consisted of peripheral blood, obtained in a trial of Ad26.COV2.S vaccine versus placebo. The CDR3 bases are TGTGCCAGCAGCCCGAAGACAGGGGTCTACAATGAGCAGTTCTTC. Protein sequence: CASSPKTGVYNEQFF.